This TCR beta chain originates from a study of early T cells in non-severe SARS-CoV-2 infection. About the research overall: Unsorted whole-blood RNA was sequenced in bulk, leaving chains unpaired.

This clonotype was detected a few times. The TCR library protocol attached unique molecular identifiers to the individual cDNA molecules. TCRdb passed the 5' RACE reads through MiXCR, listing each CDR3 protein once. The table has around 35,000 distinct CDR3 sequences, around 6.3% seen once. The CDR3 loop spans 14 amino acids. Germline V gives CDR1 MDHEN, CDR2 SYDVKM. With V trimmed by 3 bases and J by 5 bases, 5 bases remained unmatched. The clonotype comes from an adult who was a healthcare worker with PCR-confirmed SARS-CoV-2 infection or an uninfected control (not recorded which). The gene calls are TRBV28 and TRBJ2-7; 9 bases agree with TRBD1. The sample was whole blood. CDR3: CASSLDRGGDEQYF. The DNA of the CDR3 is TGTGCCAGCAGTTTGGACAGGGGAGGCGACGAGCAGTACTTC.